This T cell receptor beta chain was found in a study of cytomegalovirus exposure and HLA in healthy donors. The overall study: Earlier sequencing of around 190 million T cells yielded around 100 million unique TCR beta sequences.

This clone has just a few counts. The antigen remains undetermined. PCR was performed using 60 Vbeta and 13 Jbeta primers. Clones were sequenced by immunoSEQ multiplex PCR, and TCRdb holds only the in-frame ones, with some missing. This table holds about 98,000 clones, around 77% found once. Study-level findings and limits: Earlier analysis looked at TCR beta V segments, and most were productive about 87% or about 30% of the time. Analysis was performed later, and it showed HLA-associated TCR beta chains to be more clonally expanded than equally common others. Reported findings show TCR beta sequences accurately forecast HLA-A and HLA-B alleles in most subjects.

The germline CDR1 and CDR2 sequences are MNHEY and SVGAGI. V was trimmed by 4 bases and J by 5 bases, leaving 11 bases between them. This CDR3 is built from 13 residues. Sequencing used PBMCs. The receptor's source is a male donor in good health and CMV-seropositive. The chain couples TRBV6-5 to TRBJ1-2; possibly TRBD1 for D (6 bases). The CDR3 spells CASSFQGPYGYTF. In DNA form, the CDR3 reads TGTGCCAGCAGTTTCCAGGGGCCATATGGCTACACCTTC.